This is a list of T cell receptor beta chains from one sample in a study of T cells in narcolepsy. Repertoires were generated with immunoSEQ multiplex PCR, while TCRdb's copy carries only in-frame clones and drops some. The repertoire includes about 35,000 clones, about nine tenths of them detected once, and around 0.83% sits in the top ten. Sample: CD45RA- memory CD4+ T cells from PBMCs. These receptors all stem from a human donor with narcolepsy. CDR3s include the opening cysteine and the closing phenylalanine or tryptophan.

j_gene: TRBJ2-1
len: 13
v_gene: TRBV2
CDR3aa: CASKSGQGNEQFF

j_gene: TRBJ2-2
len: 14
v_gene: TRBV7-2
CDR3aa: CASSRTVNTGELFF

j_gene: TRBJ1-2
len: 15
v_gene: TRBV7-2
CDR3aa: CASSLDRGQGNGYTF

j_gene: TRBJ1-2
len: 13
v_gene: TRBV7-8
CDR3aa: CASSLDKVYGYTF

j_gene: TRBJ1-1
len: 14
v_gene: TRBV5-4
CDR3aa: CASSLDRTVTEAFF

j_gene: TRBJ1-2
len: 13
v_gene: TRBV28
CDR3aa: CASSLEVNYGYTF

j_gene: TRBJ1-1
len: 13
v_gene: TRBV30
CDR3aa: CAWSRELVSEAFF

j_gene: NA
len: 14
v_gene: TRBV11-3
CDR3aa: CASSQGGSYYEQYF

j_gene: TRBJ1-2
len: 12
v_gene: TRBV6-1
CDR3aa: CASSPWAQGYTF

j_gene: TRBJ2-1
len: 13
v_gene: TRBV7-2
CDR3aa: CASSLESSGGKFF

j_gene: TRBJ1-1
len: 14
v_gene: TRBV2
CDR3aa: CASSEQLGNTEAFF

j_gene: TRBJ2-1
len: 15
v_gene: TRBV5-1
CDR3aa: CASSPGLAGVNEQFF

j_gene: TRBJ2-1
len: 14
v_gene: TRBV7-2
CDR3aa: CASSPHQSGTELIF

j_gene: TRBJ1-4
len: 18
v_gene: TRBV2
CDR3aa: CASSSDRGSLATNEKLFF

j_gene: TRBJ2-1
len: 19
v_gene: TRBV10-3
CDR3aa: CAISESKGKAGTERNEQFF

j_gene: TRBJ2-7
len: 15
v_gene: TRBV5-5
CDR3aa: CASSLGPLPGDEQYF

j_gene: TRBJ1-2
len: 14
v_gene: TRBV4-2
CDR3aa: CASSHQGHQAGYTF

j_gene: TRBJ2-2
len: 16
v_gene: TRBV7-6
CDR3aa: CASSLPGMVDTGELFF

j_gene: TRBJ1-5
len: 14
v_gene: TRBV5-1
CDR3aa: CASSLEGPNQPQHF

j_gene: TRBJ2-5
len: 13
v_gene: TRBV25-1
CDR3aa: CASSPIGTGYEYF

j_gene: TRBJ2-1
len: 16
v_gene: TRBV11-3
CDR3aa: CASSPGTSGGNNEQFF

j_gene: TRBJ2-2
len: 17
v_gene: TRBV11-3
CDR3aa: CASSRNTGGVFAGELFF

j_gene: TRBJ2-5
len: 15
v_gene: TRBV13
CDR3aa: CASSTGHQMLETQYF

j_gene: TRBJ1-1
len: 15
v_gene: TRBV4-3
CDR3aa: CASSHALGTNTEAFF

j_gene: TRBJ2-7
len: 14
v_gene: TRBV7-9
CDR3aa: CASIQLAGKYEQYF

j_gene: TRBJ2-6
len: 17
v_gene: TRBV4-3
CDR3aa: CASSQEWRASGANVLTF

j_gene: TRBJ2-3
len: 15
v_gene: TRBV9
CDR3aa: CAKPGLGGGTDTQYF

j_gene: TRBJ2-1
len: 14
v_gene: TRBV7-3
CDR3aa: CASSSGLAGAEQFF

j_gene: TRBJ1-1
len: 14
v_gene: TRBV28
CDR3aa: CASKEGGAGTEAFF

j_gene: TRBJ1-5
len: 16
v_gene: TRBV11-2
CDR3aa: CASREPGAGGTQPQHF

j_gene: TRBJ2-1
len: 14
v_gene: TRBV5-4
CDR3aa: CASTGQPSDNEQFF

j_gene: TRBJ2-7
len: 14
v_gene: TRBV19
CDR3aa: CASTSRYRDHEQYF

j_gene: TRBJ1-5
len: 17
v_gene: TRBV19
CDR3aa: CASSISRGLNSNQPQHF

j_gene: TRBJ2-4
len: 16
v_gene: TRBV14
CDR3aa: CASSRGHTGAKNIQYF

j_gene: TRBJ1-2
len: 17
v_gene: TRBV28
CDR3aa: CASTNYNLQGGEGGYTF

j_gene: TRBJ1-4
len: 14
v_gene: TRBV2
CDR3aa: CASSVGILKEKLFF

j_gene: TRBJ2-2
len: 13
v_gene: TRBV15
CDR3aa: CATRAEFTGELFF

j_gene: TRBJ1-5
len: 15
v_gene: TRBV5-1
CDR3aa: CASSLATGLNQPQHF

j_gene: TRBJ2-7
len: 11
v_gene: TRBV5-1
CDR3aa: CASSMNYEQYF

j_gene: TRBJ2-5
len: 15
v_gene: TRBV4-2
CDR3aa: CASSQENQGRETQYF